This T cell receptor beta chain was sequenced for a study of shared clonotypes between healthy human individuals. Profiling relied on immunoSEQ multiplex PCR, and the TCRdb table lists in-frame clones only, not all of them. The repertoire consists of around 450,000 clones, with around 79% occurring once and the leading ten covering less than 15%. This CDR3 is 16 amino acids long. In germline, CDR1 is SGHRS, CDR2 YFSETQ. Trimming removed 0 bases from V and 0 bases from J, with 10 bases in between. Sequenced input: PBMCs. The rearrangement links TRBV5-1 to TRBJ1-5, with D perhaps TRBD1 (6 bases). The source of this sequence is a woman in her thirties or forties in good health. Some clones in this sample may be carry-over from other donors' samples. CDR3 loop: CASSLGPGVSNQPQHF. DNA of the CDR3: TGCGCCAGCAGCTTGGGGCCAGGGGTTAGCAATCAGCCCCAGCATTTT.